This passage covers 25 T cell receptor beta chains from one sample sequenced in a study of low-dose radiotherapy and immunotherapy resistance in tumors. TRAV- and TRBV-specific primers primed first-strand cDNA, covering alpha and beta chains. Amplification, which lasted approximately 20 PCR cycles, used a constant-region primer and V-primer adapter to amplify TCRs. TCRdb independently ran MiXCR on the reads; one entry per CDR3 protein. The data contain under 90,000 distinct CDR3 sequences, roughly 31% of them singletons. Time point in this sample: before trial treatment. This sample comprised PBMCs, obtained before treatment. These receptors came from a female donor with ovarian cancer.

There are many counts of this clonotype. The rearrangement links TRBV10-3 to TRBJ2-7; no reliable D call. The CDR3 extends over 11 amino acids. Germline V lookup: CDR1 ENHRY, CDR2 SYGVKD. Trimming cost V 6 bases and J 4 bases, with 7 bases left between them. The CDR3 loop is CAIRDRYEQYF. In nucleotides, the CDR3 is TGTGCCATCAGGGACCGGTACGAGCAGTACTTC.

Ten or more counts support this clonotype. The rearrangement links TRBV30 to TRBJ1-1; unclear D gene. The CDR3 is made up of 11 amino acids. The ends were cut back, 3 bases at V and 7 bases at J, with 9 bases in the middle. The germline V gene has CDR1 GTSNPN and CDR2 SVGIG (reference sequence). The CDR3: CAWRGRVEAFF. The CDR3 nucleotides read TGTGCCTGGAGAGGACGGGTTGAAGCTTTCTTT.

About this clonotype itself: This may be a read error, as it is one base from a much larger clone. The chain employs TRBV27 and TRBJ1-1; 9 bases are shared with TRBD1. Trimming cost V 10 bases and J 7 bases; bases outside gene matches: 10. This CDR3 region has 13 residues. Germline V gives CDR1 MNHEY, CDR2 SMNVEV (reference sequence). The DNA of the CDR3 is TGTGCCACCACTCCCACAGGGGGCGATGAAGCTTTCTTT. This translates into CATTPTGGDEAFF.

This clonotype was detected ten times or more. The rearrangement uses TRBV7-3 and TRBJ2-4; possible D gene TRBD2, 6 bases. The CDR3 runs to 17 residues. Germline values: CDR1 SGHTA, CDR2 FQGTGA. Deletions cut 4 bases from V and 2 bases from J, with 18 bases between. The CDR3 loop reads CASSSQEEGWTKNIQYF. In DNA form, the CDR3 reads TGTGCCAGCAGCTCACAGGAGGAGGGTTGGACCAAAAACATTCAGTACTTC. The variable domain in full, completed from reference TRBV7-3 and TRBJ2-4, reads GAGVSQTPSNKVTEKGKYVELRCDPISGHTALYWYRQSLGQGPEFLIYFQGTGAADDSGLPNDRFFAVRPEGSVSTLKIQRTERGDSAVYLCASSSQEEGWTKNIQYFGAGTRLSVL.

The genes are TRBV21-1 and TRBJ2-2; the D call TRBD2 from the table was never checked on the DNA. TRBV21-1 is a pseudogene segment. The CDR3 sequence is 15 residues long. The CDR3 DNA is TGTGCCAGCAGCAACCACCGGGGACTAGCCGGGGAGCTGTTTTTT. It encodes CASSNHRGLAGELFF.

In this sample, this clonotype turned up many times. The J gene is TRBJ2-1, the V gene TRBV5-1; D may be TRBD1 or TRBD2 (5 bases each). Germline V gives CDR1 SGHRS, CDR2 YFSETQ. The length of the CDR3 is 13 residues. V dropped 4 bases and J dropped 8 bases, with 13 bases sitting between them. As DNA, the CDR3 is TGCGCCAGCAGCACCGGGGCAAACTATGAGCAGTTCTTC. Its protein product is CASSTGANYEQFF.

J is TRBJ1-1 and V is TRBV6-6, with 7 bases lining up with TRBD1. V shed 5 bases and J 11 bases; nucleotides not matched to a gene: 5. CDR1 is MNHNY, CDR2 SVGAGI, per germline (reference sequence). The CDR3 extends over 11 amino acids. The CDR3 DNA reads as TGTGCCAGCAGTGCCCAGGGGGGCGCTTTCTTT. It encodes CASSAQGGAFF.

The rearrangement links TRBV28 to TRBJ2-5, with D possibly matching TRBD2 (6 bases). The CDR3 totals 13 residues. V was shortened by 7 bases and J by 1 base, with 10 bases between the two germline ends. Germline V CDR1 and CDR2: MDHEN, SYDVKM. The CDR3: CASTAGTQETQYF. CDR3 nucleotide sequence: TGTGCCAGCACCGCGGGAACCCAAGAGACCCAGTACTTC.

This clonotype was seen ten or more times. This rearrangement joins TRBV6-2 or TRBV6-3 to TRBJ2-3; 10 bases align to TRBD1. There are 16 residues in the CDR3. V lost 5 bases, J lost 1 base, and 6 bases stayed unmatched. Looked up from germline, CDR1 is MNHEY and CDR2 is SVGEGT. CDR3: CASSRDRGLGTDTQYF. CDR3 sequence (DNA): TGTGCCAGCAGTCGGGACAGGGGTCTAGGCACAGATACGCAGTATTTT.

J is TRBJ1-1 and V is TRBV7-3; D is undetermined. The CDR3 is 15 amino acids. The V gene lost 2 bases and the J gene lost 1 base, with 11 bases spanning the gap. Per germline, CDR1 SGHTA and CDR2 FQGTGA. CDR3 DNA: TGTGCCAGCAGCTTAGGACCGGGGAAGAACACTGAAGCTTTCTTT. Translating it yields CASSLGPGKNTEAFF.

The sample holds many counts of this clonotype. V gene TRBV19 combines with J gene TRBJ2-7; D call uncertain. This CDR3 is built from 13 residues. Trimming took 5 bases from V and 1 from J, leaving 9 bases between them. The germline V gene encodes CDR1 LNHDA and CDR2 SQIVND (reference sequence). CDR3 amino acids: CASSRGISYEQYF. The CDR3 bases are TGTGCCAGTAGTCGTGGCATTTCCTACGAGCAGTACTTC.

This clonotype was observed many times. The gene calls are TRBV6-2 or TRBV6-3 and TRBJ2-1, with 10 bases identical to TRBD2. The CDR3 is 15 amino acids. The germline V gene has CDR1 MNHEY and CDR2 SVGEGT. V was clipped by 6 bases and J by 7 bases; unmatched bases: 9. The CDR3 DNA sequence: TGTGCCAGCAGGGCCGAGCGGGGGGGCCGGAATGAGCAGTTCTTC. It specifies CASRAERGGRNEQFF.

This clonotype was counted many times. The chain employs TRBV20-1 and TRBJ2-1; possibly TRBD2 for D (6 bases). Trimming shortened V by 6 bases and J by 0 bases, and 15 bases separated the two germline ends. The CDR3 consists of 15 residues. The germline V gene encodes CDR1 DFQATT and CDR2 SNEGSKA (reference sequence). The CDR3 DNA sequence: TGCAGTGCCCAGGACATGACTAGCTCCTACAATGAGCAGTTCTTC. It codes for CSAQDMTSSYNEQFF.

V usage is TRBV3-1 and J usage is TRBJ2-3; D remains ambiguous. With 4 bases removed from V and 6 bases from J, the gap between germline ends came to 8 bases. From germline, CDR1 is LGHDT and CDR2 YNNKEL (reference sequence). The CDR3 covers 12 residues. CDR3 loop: CASSLIGDTQYF. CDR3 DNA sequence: TGTGCCAGCAGCCTAATCGGGGATACGCAGTATTTT.

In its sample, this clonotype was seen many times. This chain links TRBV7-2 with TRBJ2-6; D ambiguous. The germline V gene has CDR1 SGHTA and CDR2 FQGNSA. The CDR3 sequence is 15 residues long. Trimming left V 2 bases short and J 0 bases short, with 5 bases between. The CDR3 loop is CASSLRSSGANVLTF. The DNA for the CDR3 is TGTGCCAGCAGCTTACGCAGCTCTGGGGCCAACGTCCTGACTTTC.

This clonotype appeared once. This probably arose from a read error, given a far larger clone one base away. The CDR3 is CASSPPPGQGKNEQYF. The CDR3 region has the DNA TGTGCCAGCAGCCCACCACCTGGACAGGGTAAGAATGAGCAGTACTTC. This chain uses TRBV28 with TRBJ2-7; the match to TRBD1 covers 8 bases. CDR3 length equals 16 residues. Trimming cost V 6 bases and J 7 bases; bases outside gene matches: 17. Germline loops: CDR1 MDHEN, CDR2 SYDVKM. Filled out from reference TRBV28 and TRBJ2-7, the complete variable domain reads DVKVTQSSRYLVKRTGEKVFLECVQDMDHENMFWYRQDPGLGLRLIYFSYDVKMKEKGDIPEGYSVSREKKERFSLILESASTNQTSMYLCASSPPPGQGKNEQYFGPGTRLTVT.

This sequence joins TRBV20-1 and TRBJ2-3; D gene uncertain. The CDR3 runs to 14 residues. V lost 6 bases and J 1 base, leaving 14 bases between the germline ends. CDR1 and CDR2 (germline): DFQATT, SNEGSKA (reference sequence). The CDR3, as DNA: TGCAGTGCCTCTGAGACCAGTGGCACAGATACGCAGTATTTT. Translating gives CSASETSGTDTQYF.

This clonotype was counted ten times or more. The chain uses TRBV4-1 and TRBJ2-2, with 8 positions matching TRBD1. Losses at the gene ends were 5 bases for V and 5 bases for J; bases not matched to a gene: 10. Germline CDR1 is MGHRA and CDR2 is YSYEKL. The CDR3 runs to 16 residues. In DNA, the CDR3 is TGCGCCAGCAGCGCCCGAGACAGGGGCAAGACCGGGGAGCTGTTTTTT. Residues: CASSARDRGKTGELFF.

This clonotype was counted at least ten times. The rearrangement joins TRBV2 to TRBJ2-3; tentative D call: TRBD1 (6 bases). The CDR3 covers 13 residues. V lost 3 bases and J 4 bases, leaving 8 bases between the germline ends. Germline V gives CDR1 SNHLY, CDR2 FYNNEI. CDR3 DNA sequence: TGTGCCAGCAGTGATTCAGGGGCAGATACGCAGTATTTT. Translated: CASSDSGADTQYF.

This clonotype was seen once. The CDR3 loop is CASSPPGQLTDTQYF. CDR3 nucleotide sequence: TGTGCCAGCAGCCCGCCGGGACAGCTCACAGATACGCAGTATTTT. This sequence joins TRBV14 and TRBJ2-3; 7 bases align to TRBD1. The CDR3 length is 15 residues. The trim removed 4 bases at V and 2 bases at J, leaving 6 bases unmatched. Germline CDR1 reads SGHDN; CDR2 reads FVKESK.

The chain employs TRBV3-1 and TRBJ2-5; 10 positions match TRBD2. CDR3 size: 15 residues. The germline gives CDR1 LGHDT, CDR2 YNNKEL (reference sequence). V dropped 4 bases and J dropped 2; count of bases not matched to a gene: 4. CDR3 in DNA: TGTGCCAGCAGCCCTTTACTAGCGGGACAAGAGACCCAGTACTTC. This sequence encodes CASSPLLAGQETQYF.

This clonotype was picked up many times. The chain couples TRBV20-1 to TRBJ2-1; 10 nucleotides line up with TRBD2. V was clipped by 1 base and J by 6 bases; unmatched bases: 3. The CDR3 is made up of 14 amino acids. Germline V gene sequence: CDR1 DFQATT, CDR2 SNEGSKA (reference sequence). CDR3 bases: TGCAGTGCTAGAGTTAGCGGGAGGCCCAATGAGCAGTTCTTC. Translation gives CSARVSGRPNEQFF.

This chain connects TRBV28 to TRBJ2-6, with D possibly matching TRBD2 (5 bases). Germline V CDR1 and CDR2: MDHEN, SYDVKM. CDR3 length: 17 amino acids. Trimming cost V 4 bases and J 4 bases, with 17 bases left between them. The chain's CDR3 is CASSSHLYGEGANVLTF. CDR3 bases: TGTGCCAGCAGTTCCCACCTCTACGGGGAAGGGGCCAACGTCCTGACTTTC.

The CDR3 DNA sequence: TGTGCCAGCAGATTGAATGGTAGGGGCCGAAGGGGGGATACGCAGCATTTT. The encoded protein is CASRLNGRGRRGDTQHF. The chain joins TRBV5-4 to TRBJ2-3; possible D gene TRBD1, 6 bases. The better agreement between TRBJ1-5 and the DNA end casts doubt on the J call. This CDR3 is 17 amino acids long. CDR1 and CDR2 from the germline V gene are SGHNT and YYREEE (reference sequence).

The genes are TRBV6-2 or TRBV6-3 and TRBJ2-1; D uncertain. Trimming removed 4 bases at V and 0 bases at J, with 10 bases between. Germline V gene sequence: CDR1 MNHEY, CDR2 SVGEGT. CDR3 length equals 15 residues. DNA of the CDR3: TGTGCCAGCAGTTCCAGTTTAAACTCCTACAATGAGCAGTTCTTC. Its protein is CASSSSLNSYNEQFF.